Below, 5 T cell receptor beta chains from the same sample are listed, as sequenced in a study of blood T cell repertoires in COVID-19 (TCRdb year 2020). The library relied on the immunoSEQ multiplex PCR assay. Drawn from immuneACCESS, this table holds only the in-frame rearrangements with V and J called that TCRdb kept. Clones are partly lost; checked studies trace under half to an unresolved V gene and leave the rest unexplained. For this sample the table gives fewer than 250,000 clones, of which roughly 84% were detected only once. Jointly, the top ten make up about 7% of the sample. The sequenced sample consisted of PBMCs or T cells enriched from blood (not recorded which). These receptors came from a man aged 25 to 45 in a cohort exposed to, infected with or recovered from COVID-19 (not recorded which).

This chain uses TRBV11-2 with TRBJ2-3; D possibly corresponds to TRBD1 (5 bases). CDR1 and CDR2 (germline): SGHAT, FQNNGV. This CDR3 contains 15 residues. Trimming cost V 0 bases and J 3 bases, with 10 bases left between them. This CDR3 is CASSLDRVRTDTQYF. DNA of the CDR3: TGTGCCAGCAGCTTAGACAGGGTTAGAACAGATACGCAGTATTTT. Looking up the rest from reference TRBV11-2 and TRBJ2-3 gives the full variable domain: EAGVAQSPRYKIIEKRQSVAFWCNPISGHATLYWYQQILGQGPKLLIQFQNNGVVDDSQLPKDRFSAERLKGVDSTLKIQPAKLEDSAVYLCASSLDRVRTDTQYFGPGTRLTVL.

The J gene is TRBJ2-2, the V gene TRBV9, with D perhaps matching TRBD2 (5 bases). The CDR3 contains 14 residues. Trimming cost V 2 bases and J 1 base, with 6 bases left between them. CDR1 and CDR2 from the germline V gene are SGDLS and YYNGEE. CDR3 DNA sequence: TGTGCCAGCAGCGTGGACTGGAACACCGGGGAGCTGTTTTTT. Its protein is CASSVDWNTGELFF.

The chain has TRBV18 and TRBJ2-3, with D perhaps matching TRBD2 (5 bases). Deletions cut 6 bases from V and 2 bases from J, with 15 bases between. The CDR3 has 15 residues. CDR1 and CDR2 (germline): KGHSH, LQKENI. Written as DNA, the CDR3 is TGTGCCAGCTCCAGTGCGGGTCGGGACACAGATACGCAGTATTTT. It specifies CASSSAGRDTDTQYF.

The chain carries TRBV2 and TRBJ1-6; D might be TRBD1 (5 bases). CDR3 length equals 14 residues. Germline lookup yields CDR1 SNHLY and CDR2 FYNNEI. The V and J ends lost 6 bases and 10 bases respectively, with 16 bases between them. In DNA, the CDR3 is TGTGCCAGCAGCAAGGACATGGTAGGATCACCCCTCCACTTT. Translation: CASSKDMVGSPLHF.

This rearrangement joins TRBV28 to TRBJ1-2; 7 positions match TRBD1. The CDR3 spans 16 residues. Germline CDR1 and CDR2: MDHEN and SYDVKM. J was trimmed by 8 bases and V by 7 bases; bases with no gene match: 19. This CDR3 is CASISRYTGTAFGYTF. Here the CDR3 DNA reads TGTGCCAGCATTTCCCGGTACACCGGGACAGCTTTCGGCTACACCTTC.